This T cell receptor beta chain was sequenced for a study of blood T cell repertoires in COVID-19. Study in general: Both acute and convalescent COVID-19 samples were obtained from the United States, Italy and Spain.

Using immunoSEQ multiplex PCR, the repertoire was profiled, and TCRdb retains in-frame clones only, with some absent. The sample has about 240,000 clones, around 86% seen once. The sequence came from a man aged 80 or over with acute or convalescent COVID-19. The sequencing input was peripheral blood.

CDR3 sequence reads: CASSFAGVAYNSPLHF. The CDR3 coding sequence is TGTGCCAGCAGCTTCGCAGGGGTTGCCTATAATTCACCCCTCCACTTT. The V gene is TRBV5-8, the J gene TRBJ1-6; D perhaps matches TRBD1 (6 bases). The germline CDR1 and CDR2 sequences are SGHTS and YDEGEE. This CDR3 comprises 16 residues. V was pared by 2 bases and J by 2 bases, with 11 bases between.